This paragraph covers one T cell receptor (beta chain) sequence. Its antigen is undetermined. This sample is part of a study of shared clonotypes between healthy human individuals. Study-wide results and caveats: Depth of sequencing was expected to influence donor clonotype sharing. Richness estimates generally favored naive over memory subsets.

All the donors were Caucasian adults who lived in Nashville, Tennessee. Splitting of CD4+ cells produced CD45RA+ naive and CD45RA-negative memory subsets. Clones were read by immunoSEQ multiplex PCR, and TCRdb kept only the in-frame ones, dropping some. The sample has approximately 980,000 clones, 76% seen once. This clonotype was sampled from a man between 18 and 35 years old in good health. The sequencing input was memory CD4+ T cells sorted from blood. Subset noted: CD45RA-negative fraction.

This CDR3 is CASRLGQGNSPLHF. Written as DNA, the CDR3 is TGTGCCAGCAGACTTGGACAGGGGAATTCACCCCTCCACTTT. The chain combines TRBV11-2 with TRBJ1-6, with 9 bases identical to TRBD1. The V segment lost 6 bases and the J segment 7 bases; nucleotides outside the gene matches: 4. Germline CDR1 SGHAT, CDR2 FQNNGV. The CDR3 has 14 residues.